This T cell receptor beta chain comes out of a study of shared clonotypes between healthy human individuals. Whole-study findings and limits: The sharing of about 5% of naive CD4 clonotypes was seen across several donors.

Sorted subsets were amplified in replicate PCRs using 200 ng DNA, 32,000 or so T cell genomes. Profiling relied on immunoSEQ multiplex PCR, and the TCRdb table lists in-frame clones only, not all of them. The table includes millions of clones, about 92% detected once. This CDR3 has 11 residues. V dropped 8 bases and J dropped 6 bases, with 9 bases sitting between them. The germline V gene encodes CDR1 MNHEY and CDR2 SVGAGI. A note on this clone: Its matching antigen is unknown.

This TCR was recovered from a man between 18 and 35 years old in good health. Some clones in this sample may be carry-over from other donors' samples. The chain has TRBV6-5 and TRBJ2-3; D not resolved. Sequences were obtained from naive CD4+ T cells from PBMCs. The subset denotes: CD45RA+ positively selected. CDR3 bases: TGTGCCAGCGGCAGGCGGGATACGCAGTATTTT. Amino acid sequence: CASGRRDTQYF.